This T cell receptor beta chain was sequenced during a study of shared clonotypes between healthy human individuals. This clone was seen ten or more times. V was clipped by 4 bases and J by 0 bases, with 13 bases between them. Germline V lookup: CDR1 SGHDT, CDR2 YYEEEE. The CDR3 loop spans 16 amino acids. TCRdb's table, derived via immunoSEQ multiplex PCR, lists solely in-frame clones and lacks some. The sample records 850,000 to 1,200,000 clones, around 74% being singletons. This receptor was obtained from a young man in good health. Sequenced: memory CD4+ T cells sorted from blood. Subset specified: CD45RA-negative fraction. The chain recombines TRBV5-6 with TRBJ1-4, with TRBD1 as a possible D gene (6 bases). The CDR3 loop is CASSTYRTATNEKLFF. CDR3 DNA: TGTGCCAGCAGCACGTATCGGACAGCAACTAATGAAAAACTGTTTTTT.